This entry concerns a single TCR beta chain. What it binds is unknown. The sample comes from a study of cytomegalovirus exposure and HLA in healthy donors. Study-level findings and limits: CMV serostatus alone was available as immune exposure information.

CDR1 is GTSNPN, CDR2 SVGIG, per germline (reference sequence). Deletions cut 4 bases from V and 5 bases from J, with 9 bases between. The CDR3 covers 12 residues. 60 Vbeta and 13 Jbeta primers were used in PCR. Repertoires were generated with immunoSEQ multiplex PCR, while TCRdb's copy carries only in-frame clones and drops some. This sample has around 130,000 clones, with 60% to 80% found just once. Input material: PBMCs. This chain uses TRBV30 with TRBJ1-5; no firm D call. This receptor was taken from a man aged 50 or older in good health and CMV-seronegative. CDR3 bases: TGTGCCTGGAATGGTGTAGATCAGCCCCAGCATTTT. The encoded protein is CAWNGVDQPQHF.